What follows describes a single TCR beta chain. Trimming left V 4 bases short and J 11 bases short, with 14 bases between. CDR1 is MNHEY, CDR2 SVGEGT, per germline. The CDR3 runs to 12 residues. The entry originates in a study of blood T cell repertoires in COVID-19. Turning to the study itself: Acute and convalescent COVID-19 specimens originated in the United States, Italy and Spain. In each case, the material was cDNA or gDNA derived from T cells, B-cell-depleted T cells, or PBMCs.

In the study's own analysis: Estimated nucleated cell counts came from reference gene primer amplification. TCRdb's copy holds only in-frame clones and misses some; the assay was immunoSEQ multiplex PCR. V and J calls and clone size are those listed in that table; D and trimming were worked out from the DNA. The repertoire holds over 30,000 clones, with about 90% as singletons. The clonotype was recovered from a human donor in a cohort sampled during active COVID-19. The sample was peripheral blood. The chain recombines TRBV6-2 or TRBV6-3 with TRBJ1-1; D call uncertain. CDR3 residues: CASSSGLRGAFF. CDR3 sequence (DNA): TGTGCCAGCAGTTCCGGCCTACGAGGGGCTTTCTTT.